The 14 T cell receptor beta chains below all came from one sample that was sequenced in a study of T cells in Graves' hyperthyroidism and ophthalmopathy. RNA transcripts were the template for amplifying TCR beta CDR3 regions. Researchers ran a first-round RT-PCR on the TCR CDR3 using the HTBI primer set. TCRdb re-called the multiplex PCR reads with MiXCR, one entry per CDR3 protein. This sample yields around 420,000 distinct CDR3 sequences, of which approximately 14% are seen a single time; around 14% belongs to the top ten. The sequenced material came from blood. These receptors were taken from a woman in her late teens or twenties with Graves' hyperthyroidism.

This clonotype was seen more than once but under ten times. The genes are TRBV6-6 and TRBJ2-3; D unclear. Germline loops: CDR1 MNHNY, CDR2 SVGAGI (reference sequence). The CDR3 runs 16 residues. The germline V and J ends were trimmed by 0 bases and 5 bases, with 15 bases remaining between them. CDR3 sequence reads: CASSYSASHGRDTQYF. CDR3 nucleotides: TGTGCCAGCAGTTACTCAGCGTCCCACGGTAGAGATACGCAGTATTTT.

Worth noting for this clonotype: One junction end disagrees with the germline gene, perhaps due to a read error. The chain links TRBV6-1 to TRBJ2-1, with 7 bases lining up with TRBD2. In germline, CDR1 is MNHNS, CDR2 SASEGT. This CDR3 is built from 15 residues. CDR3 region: CASSKLVGGYNKQFF. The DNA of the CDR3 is TGTGCCAGCAGCAAACTCGTGGGAGGGTACAATAAGCAGTTCTTC.

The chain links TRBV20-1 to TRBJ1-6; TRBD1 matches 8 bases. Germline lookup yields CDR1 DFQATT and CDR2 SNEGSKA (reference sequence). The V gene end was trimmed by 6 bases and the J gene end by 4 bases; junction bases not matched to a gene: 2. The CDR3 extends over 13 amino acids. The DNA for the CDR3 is TGCAGTGCCGGACAGGGATATAATTCACCCCTCCACTTT. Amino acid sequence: CSAGQGYNSPLHF.

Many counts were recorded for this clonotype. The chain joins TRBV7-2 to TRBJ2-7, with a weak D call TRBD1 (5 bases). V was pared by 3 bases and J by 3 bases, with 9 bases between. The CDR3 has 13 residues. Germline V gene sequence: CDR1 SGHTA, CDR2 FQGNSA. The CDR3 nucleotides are TGTGCCAGCAGCTTTGGGGCAGGCTACGAGCAGTACTTC. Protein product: CASSFGAGYEQYF. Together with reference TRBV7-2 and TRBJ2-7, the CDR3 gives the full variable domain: GAGVSQSPSNKVTEKGKDVELRCDPISGHTALYWYRQSLGQGLEFLIYFQGNSAPDKSGLPSDRFSAERTGGSVSTLTIQRTQQEDSAVYLCASSFGAGYEQYFGPGTRLTVT.

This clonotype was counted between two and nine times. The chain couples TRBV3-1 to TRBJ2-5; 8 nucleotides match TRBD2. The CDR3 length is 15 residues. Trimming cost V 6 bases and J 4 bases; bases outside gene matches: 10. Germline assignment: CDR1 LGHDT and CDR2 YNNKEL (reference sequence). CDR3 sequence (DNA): TGTGCCAGCAGTCAAATATTTGCGGGAGGAGAGACCCAGTACTTC. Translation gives CASSQIFAGGETQYF.

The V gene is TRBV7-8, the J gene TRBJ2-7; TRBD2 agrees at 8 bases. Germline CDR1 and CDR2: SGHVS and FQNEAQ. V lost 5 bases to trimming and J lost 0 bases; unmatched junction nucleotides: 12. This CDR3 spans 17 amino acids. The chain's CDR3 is CASSADGGEGRSYEQYF. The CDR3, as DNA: TGTGCCAGCAGCGCGGACGGGGGGGAGGGCCGCTCCTACGAGCAGTACTTC.

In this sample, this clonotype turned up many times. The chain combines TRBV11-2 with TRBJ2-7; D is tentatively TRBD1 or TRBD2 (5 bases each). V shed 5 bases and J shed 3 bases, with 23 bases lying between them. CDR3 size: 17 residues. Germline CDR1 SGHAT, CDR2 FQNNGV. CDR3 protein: CASSPVRYRGRSYEQYF. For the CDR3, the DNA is TGTGCCAGCAGCCCCGTGAGGTATCGGGGACGGAGCTACGAGCAGTACTTC.

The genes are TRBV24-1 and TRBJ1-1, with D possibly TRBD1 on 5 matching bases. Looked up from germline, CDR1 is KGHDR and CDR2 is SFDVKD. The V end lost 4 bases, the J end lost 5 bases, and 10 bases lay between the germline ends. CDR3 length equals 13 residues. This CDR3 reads CATSDARDTEAFF. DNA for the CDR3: TGTGCCACCAGTGACGCCAGGGATACTGAAGCTTTCTTT.

The CDR3, as DNA: TGTGCCAGCAGTTACCGGGAAATTAATCAGCCCCAGCATTTT. Amino acid sequence: CASSYREINQPQHF. V gene TRBV6-2 or TRBV6-3 combines with J gene TRBJ1-5; D unclear. Looked up from germline, CDR1 is MNHEY and CDR2 is SVGEGT. The CDR3 is 14 residues long. V lost 2 bases, J lost 4 bases, and 9 bases lay in between.

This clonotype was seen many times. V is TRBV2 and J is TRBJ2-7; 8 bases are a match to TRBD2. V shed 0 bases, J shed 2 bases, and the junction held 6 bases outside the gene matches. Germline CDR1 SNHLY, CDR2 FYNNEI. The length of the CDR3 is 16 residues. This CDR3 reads CASSEAGSGNPYEQYF. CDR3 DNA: TGTGCCAGCAGTGAAGCGGGTAGCGGGAATCCCTACGAGCAGTACTTC.

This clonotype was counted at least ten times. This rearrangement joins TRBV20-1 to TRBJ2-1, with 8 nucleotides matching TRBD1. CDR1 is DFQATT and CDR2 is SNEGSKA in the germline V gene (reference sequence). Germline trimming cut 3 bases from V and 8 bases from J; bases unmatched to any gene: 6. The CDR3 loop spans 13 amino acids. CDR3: CSASRTGRDEQFF. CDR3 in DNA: TGCAGTGCTAGCCGGACAGGGCGAGATGAGCAGTTCTTC.

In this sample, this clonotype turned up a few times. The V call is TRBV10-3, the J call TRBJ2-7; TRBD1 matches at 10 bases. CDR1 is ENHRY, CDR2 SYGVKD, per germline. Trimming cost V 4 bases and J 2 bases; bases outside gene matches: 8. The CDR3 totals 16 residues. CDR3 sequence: CAISVEGQGRTYEQYF. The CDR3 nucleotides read TGTGCCATCAGTGTTGAGGGACAGGGGAGGACCTACGAGCAGTACTTC.

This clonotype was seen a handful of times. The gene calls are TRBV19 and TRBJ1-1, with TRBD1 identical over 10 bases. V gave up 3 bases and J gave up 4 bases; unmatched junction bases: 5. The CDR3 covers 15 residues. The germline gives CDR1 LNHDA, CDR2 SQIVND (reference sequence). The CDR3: CASSMPGTGATEAFF. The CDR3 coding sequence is TGTGCCAGTAGTATGCCCGGGACAGGGGCCACTGAAGCTTTCTTT.

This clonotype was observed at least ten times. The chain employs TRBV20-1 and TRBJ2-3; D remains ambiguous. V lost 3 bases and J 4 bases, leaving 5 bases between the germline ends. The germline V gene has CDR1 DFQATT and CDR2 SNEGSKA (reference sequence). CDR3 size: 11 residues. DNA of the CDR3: TGCAGTGCTAGTTCCCCAGATACGCAGTATTTT. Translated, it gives CSASSPDTQYF.